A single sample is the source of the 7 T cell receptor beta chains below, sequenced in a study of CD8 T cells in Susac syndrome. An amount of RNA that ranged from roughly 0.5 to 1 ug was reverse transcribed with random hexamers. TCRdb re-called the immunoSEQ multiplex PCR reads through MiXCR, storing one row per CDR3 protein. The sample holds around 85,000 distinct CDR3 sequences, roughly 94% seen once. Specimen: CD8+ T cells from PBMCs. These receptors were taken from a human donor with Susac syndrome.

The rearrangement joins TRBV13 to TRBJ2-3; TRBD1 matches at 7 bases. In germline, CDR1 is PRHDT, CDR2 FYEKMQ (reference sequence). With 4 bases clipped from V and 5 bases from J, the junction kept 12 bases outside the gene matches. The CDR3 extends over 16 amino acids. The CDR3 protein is CASSSIGQERGDTQYF. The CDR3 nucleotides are TGTGCCAGCAGCTCTATAGGACAGGAAAGGGGAGATACGCAGTATTTT.

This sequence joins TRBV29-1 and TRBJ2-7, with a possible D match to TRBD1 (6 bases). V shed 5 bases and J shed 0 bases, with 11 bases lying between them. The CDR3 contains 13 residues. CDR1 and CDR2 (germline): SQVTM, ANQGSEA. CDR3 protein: CSVYRDNSYEQYF. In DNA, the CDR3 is TGCAGCGTTTACAGGGACAACTCCTACGAGCAGTACTTC.

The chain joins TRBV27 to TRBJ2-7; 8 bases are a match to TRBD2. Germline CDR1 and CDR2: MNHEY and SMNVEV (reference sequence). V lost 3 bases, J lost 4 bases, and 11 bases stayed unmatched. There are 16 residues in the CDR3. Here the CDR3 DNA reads TGTGCCAGCAGTTTCCTTACCGGGACTAGTTTGTACGAGCAGTACTTC. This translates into CASSFLTGTSLYEQYF.

The CDR3 loop is CASSRTDYLQETQYF. CDR3 bases: TGTGCCAGCAGCCGAACGGACTACCTGCAAGAGACCCAGTACTTC. This chain links TRBV14 with TRBJ2-5; a weak D match, TRBD2 (6 bases). Trimming shortened V by 4 bases and J by 2 bases, and 14 bases separated the two germline ends. The V gene's germline CDR1 is SGHDN and CDR2 FVKESK. The CDR3 runs to 15 residues.

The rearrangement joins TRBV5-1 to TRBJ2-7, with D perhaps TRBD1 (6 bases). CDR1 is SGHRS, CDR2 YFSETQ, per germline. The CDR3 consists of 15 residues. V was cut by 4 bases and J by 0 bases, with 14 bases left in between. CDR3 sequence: CASSPGQRSSYEQYF. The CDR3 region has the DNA TGCGCCAGCAGCCCAGGACAGAGGAGCTCCTACGAGCAGTACTTC.

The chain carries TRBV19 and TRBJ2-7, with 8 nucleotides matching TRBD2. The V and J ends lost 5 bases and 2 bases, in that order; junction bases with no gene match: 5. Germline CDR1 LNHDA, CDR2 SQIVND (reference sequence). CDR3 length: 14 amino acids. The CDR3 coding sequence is TGTGCCAGTAGTCCGGGACTAGGGACCTACGAGCAGTACTTC. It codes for CASSPGLGTYEQYF.

The CDR3 here is CASSLANGQLPVAEAFF. CDR3 in DNA: TGCGCCAGCAGCTTGGCCAACGGACAGCTACCCGTCGCTGAAGCTTTCTTT. The chain employs TRBV5-1 and TRBJ1-1, with D possibly matching TRBD1 (6 bases). CDR3 length equals 17 residues. Trimming took 0 bases from V and 6 from J, leaving 21 bases between them. Germline loops: CDR1 SGHRS, CDR2 YFSETQ.